Described below is a single T cell receptor (beta chain) sequence and its context. The target antigen is unknown. Data came from immunoSEQ multiplex PCR; TCRdb stores just in-frame clones and leaves some out. The data contain roughly 330,000 clones, roughly 70% of them seen just once; the ten biggest clones take up around 6.5%. The entry originates in a study of cytotoxic CD8 clonotypes in ibrutinib-treated CLL. Regarding the study as a whole: Progressing and sustained-remission patients had different sampling times. Before falling back toward baseline at progression, clonality had risen at the time of ibrutinib response.

V lost 3 bases and J 3 bases, leaving 23 bases between the germline ends. Germline V gene data show CDR1 as KGHSH and CDR2 as LQKENI. The CDR3 has 18 amino acids. This rearrangement joins TRBV18 to TRBJ2-5; TRBD2 might be the D (6 bases). This clonotype originated in a human donor with chronic lymphocytic leukemia. The sequences come from PBMCs, collected after 36 months of ibrutinib treatment. The CDR3 region is CASSPYRSNGGLEETQYF. The CDR3 DNA follows: TGTGCCAGCTCACCCTACCGGTCTAACGGGGGTTTGGAAGAGACCCAGTACTTC.